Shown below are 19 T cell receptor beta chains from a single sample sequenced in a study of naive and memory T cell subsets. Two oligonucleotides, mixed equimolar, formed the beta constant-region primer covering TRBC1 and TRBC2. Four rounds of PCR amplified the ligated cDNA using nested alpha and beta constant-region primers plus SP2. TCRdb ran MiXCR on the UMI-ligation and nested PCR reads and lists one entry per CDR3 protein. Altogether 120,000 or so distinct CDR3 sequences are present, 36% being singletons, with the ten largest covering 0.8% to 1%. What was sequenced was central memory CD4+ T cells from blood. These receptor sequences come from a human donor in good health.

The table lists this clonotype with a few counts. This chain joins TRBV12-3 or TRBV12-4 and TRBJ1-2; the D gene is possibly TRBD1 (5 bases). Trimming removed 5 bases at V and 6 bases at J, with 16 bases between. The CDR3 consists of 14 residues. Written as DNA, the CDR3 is TGTGCCAGCAGTGGGGGGGGGAGAAGGAATGGCTACACCTTC. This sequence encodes CASSGGGRRNGYTF.

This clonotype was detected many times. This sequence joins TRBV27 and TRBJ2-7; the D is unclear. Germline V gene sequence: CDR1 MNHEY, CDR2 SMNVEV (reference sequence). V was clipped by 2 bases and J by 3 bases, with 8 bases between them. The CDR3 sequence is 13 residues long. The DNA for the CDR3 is TGTGCCAGCAGTTTAGGGATATTCTACGAGCAGTACTTC. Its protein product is CASSLGIFYEQYF.

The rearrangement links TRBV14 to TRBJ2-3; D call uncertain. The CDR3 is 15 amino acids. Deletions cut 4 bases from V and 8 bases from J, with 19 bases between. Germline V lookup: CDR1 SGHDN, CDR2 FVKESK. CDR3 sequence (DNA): TGTGCCAGCAGCCCCCATTCTACCCCTGGGCCTACGCAGTATTTT. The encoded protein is CASSPHSTPGPTQYF.

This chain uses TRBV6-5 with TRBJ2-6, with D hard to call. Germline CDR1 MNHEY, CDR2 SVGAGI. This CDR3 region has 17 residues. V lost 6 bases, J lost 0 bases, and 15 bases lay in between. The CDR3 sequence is CASSLIMSYSGANVLTF. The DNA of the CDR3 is TGTGCCAGCAGCCTGATTATGAGCTACTCTGGGGCCAACGTCCTGACTTTC.

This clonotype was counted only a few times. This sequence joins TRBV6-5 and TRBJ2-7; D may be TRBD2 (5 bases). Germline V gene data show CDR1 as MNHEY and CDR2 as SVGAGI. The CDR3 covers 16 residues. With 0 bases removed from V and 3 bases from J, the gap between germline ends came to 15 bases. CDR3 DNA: TGTGCCAGCAGTTACTCGAGCGGTAGTATCGGCTACGAGCAGTACTTC. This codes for CASSYSSGSIGYEQYF.

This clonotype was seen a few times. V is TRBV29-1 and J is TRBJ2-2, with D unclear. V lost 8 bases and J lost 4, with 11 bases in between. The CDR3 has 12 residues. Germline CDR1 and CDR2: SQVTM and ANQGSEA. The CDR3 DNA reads TGCAGCTCCCAACGGCTCACCGGGGAGCTGTTTTTT. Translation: CSSQRLTGELFF.

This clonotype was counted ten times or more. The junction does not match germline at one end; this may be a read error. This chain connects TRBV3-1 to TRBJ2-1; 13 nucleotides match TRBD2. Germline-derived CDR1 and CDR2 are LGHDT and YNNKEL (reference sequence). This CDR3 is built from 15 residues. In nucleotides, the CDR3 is TGTGCCAGCAGGCAAGAAACTAGCGGGAGGGGCTCTCAGTTCTTC. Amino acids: CASRQETSGRGSQFF.

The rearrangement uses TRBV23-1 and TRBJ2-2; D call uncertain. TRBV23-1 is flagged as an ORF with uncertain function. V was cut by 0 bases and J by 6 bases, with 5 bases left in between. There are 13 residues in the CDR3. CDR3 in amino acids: CASSQSGSGELFF. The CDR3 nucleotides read TGCGCCAGCAGTCAATCGGGGTCCGGGGAGCTGTTTTTT.

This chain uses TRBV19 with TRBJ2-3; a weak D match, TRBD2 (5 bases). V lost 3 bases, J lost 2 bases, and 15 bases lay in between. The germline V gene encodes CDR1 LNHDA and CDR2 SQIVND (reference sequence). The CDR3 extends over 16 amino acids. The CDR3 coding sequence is TGTGCCAGTAGTATTTCGGGTCGGGGAATCACAGATACGCAGTATTTT. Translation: CASSISGRGITDTQYF.

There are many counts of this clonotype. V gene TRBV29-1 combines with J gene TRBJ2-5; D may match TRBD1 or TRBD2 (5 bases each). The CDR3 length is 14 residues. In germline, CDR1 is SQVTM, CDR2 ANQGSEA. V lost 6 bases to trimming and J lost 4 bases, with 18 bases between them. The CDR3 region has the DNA TGCAGCGTAGAACGTGGGGGTTTAGCAGAGACCCAGTACTTC. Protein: CSVERGGLAETQYF. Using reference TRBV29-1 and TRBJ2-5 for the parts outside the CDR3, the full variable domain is SAVISQKPSRDICQRGTSLTIQCQVDSQVTMMFWYRQQPGQSLTLIATANQGSEATYESGFVIDKFPISRPNLTFSTLTVSNMSPEDSSIYLCSVERGGLAETQYFGPGTRLLVL.

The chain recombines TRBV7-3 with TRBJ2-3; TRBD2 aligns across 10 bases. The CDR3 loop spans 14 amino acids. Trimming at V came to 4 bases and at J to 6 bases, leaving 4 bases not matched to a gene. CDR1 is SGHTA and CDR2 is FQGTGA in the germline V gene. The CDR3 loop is CASSSAGGLDTQYF. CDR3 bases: TGTGCCAGCAGCTCAGCGGGAGGGCTCGATACGCAGTATTTT.

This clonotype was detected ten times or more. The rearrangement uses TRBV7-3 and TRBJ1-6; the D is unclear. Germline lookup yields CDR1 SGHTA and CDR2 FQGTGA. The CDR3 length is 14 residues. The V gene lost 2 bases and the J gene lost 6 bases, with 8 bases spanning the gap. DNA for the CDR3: TGTGCCAGCAGCTTAGGGCAGCCTAATTCACCCCTCCACTTT. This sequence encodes CASSLGQPNSPLHF.

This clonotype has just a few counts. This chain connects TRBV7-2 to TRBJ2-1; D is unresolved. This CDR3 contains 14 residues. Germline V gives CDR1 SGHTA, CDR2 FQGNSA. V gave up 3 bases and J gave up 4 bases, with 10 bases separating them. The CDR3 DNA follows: TGTGCCAGCAGCTTCGATGTCACGTACAATGAGCAGTTCTTC. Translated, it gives CASSFDVTYNEQFF.

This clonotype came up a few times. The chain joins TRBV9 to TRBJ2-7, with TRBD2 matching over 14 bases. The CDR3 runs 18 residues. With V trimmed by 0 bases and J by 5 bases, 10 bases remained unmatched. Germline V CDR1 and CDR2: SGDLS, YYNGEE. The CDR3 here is CASSVAPGTSGSPDEQYF. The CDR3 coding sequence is TGTGCCAGCAGCGTAGCTCCCGGGACTAGCGGGAGTCCCGACGAGCAGTACTTC.

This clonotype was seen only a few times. The CDR3 reads CATSREVGWEQFF. The CDR3 coding sequence is TGTGCCACCAGCAGAGAAGTAGGGTGGGAGCAGTTCTTC. V usage is TRBV15 and J usage is TRBJ2-1; D call uncertain. CDR3 size: 13 residues. Germline CDR1 is LNHNV and CDR2 is YYDKDF (reference sequence). V was shortened by 0 bases and J by 10 bases, with 10 bases between the two germline ends.

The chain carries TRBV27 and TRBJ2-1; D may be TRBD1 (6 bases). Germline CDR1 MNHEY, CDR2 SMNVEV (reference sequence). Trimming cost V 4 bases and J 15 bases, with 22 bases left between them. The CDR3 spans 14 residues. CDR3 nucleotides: TGTGCCAGCAGTTCTGGCCTTAAGGGGGACCTCGGGTTCTTC. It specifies CASSSGLKGDLGFF.

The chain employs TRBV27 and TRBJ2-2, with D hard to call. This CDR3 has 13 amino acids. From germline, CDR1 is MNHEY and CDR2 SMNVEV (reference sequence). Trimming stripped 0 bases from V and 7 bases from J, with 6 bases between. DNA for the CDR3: TGTGCCAGCAGTTTATCCTCGGGCGGGGAGCTGTTTTTT. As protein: CASSLSSGGELFF.

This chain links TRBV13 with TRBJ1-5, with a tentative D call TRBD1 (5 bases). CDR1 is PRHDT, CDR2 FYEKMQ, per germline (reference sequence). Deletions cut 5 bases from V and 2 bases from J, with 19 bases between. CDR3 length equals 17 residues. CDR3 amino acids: CASSRTQGLGGNQPQHF. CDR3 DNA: TGTGCCAGCAGCCGAACCCAGGGTTTGGGGGGCAATCAGCCCCAGCATTTT.

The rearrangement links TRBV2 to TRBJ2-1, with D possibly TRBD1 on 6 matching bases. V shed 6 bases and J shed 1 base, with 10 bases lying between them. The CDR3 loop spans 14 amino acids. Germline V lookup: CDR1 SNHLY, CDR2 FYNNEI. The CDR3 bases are TGTGCCAGCAGAGGAGACAGGTCCTACAATGAGCAGTTCTTC. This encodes CASRGDRSYNEQFF. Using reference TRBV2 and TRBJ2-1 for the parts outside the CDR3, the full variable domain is EPEVTQTPSHQVTQMGQEVILRCVPISNHLYFYWYRQILGQKVEFLVSFYNNEISEKSEIFDDQFSVERPDGSNFTLKIRSTKLEDSAMYFCASRGDRSYNEQFFGPGTRLTVL.